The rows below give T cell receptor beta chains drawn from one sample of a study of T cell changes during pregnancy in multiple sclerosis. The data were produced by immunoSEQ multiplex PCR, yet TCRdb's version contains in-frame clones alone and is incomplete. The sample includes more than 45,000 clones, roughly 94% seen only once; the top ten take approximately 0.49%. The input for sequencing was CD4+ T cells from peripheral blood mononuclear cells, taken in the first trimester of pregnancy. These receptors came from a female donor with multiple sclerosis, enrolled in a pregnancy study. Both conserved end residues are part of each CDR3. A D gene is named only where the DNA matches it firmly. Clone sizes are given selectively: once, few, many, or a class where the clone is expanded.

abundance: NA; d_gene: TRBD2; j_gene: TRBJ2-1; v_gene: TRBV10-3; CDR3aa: CASGGTYNEQFF; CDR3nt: TGTGCCAGCGGGGGAACTTACAATGAGCAGTTCTTC
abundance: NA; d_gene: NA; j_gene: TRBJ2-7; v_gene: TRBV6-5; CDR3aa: CASSLQGVGEQYF; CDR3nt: TGTGCCAGCAGTTTACAGGGTGTAGGAGAGCAGTACTTC
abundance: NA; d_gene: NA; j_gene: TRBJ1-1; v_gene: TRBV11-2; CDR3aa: CASRLVGPKNTEAFF; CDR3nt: TGTGCCAGCCGCCTCGTGGGCCCCAAGAACACTGAAGCTTTCTTT
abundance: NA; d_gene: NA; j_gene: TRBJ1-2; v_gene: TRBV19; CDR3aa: CASSIMTGVFSNYGYTF; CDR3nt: TGTGCCAGTAGTATTATGACAGGCGTATTCTCTAACTATGGCTACACCTTC
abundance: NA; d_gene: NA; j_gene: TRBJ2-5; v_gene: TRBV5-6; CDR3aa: CASSSQNQETQYF; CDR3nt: TGTGCCAGCAGCTCACAGAACCAAGAGACCCAGTACTTC
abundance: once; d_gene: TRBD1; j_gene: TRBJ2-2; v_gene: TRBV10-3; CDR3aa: CAISGTGGDTGELFF; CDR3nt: TGTGCCATCAGTGGAACAGGGGGCGACACCGGGGAGCTGTTTTTT
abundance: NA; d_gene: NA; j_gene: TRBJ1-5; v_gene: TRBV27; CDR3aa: CASSLTGPWPQHF; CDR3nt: TGTGCCAGCAGTTTAACAGGTCCGTGGCCCCAGCATTTT
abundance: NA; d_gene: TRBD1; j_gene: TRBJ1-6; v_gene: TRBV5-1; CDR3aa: CASSARQGEFSNNSPLHF; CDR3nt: TGCGCCAGCAGCGCTAGACAGGGGGAATTCTCTAATAATTCACCCCTCCACTTT
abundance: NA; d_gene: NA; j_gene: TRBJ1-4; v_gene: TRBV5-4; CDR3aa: CASSAAGFADEKLFF; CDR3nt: TGTGCCAGCAGCGCGGCAGGGTTTGCAGATGAAAAACTGTTTTTT
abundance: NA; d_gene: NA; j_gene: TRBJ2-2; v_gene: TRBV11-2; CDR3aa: CASSPRGTGELFF; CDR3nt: TGTGCCAGCAGCCCAAGGGGGACCGGGGAGCTGTTTTTT
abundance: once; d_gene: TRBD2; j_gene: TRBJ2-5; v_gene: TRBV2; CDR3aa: CASSGERGEQETQYF; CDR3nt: TGTGCCAGCAGCGGAGAGCGGGGGGAACAAGAGACCCAGTACTTC
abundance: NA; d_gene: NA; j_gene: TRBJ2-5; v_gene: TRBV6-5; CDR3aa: CASSYGGRPNTETQYF; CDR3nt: TGTGCCAGCAGTTACGGGGGGAGGCCTAATACCGAGACCCAGTACTTC
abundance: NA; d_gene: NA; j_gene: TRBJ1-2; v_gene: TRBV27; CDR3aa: CASSFGDGRGYGYTF; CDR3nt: TGTGCCAGCAGTTTCGGTGATGGAAGGGGATATGGCTACACCTTC
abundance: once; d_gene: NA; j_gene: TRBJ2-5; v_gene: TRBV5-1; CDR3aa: CASTLVGGAFQETQYF; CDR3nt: TGCGCCAGCACCTTAGTAGGGGGGGCTTTCCAAGAGACCCAGTACTTC
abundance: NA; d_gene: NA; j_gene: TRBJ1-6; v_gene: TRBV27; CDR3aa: CASSLQQGSPLHF; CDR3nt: TGTGCCAGCAGTCTCCAACAGGGATCACCCCTCCACTTT
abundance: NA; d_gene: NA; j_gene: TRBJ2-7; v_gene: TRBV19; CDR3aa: CASSTTRLPSHEQYF; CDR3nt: TGTGCCAGTAGTACGACACGCCTCCCGTCTCACGAGCAGTACTTC
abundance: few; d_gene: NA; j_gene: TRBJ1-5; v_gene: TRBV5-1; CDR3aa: CASSLAGDQPQHF; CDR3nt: TGCGCCAGCAGCTTGGCCGGGGATCAGCCCCAGCATTTT
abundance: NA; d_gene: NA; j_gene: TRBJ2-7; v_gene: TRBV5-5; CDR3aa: CAGSIGTTYEQYF; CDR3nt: TGTGCCGGCAGTATAGGGACAACCTACGAGCAGTACTTC
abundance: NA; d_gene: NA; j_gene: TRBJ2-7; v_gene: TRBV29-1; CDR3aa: CSVEDRGPEQYF; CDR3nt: TGCAGCGTTGAAGATCGAGGGCCCGAGCAGTACTTC
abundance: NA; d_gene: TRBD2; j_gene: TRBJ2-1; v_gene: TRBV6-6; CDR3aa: CASSQPGLAYNEQFF; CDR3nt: TGTGCCAGCAGTCAACCGGGACTAGCCTACAATGAGCAGTTCTTC
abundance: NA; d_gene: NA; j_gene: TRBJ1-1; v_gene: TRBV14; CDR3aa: CASSPRRNTEAFF; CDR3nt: TGTGCCAGCAGCCCCCGGAGGAACACTGAAGCTTTCTTT
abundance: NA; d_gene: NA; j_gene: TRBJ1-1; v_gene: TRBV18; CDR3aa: CASSPKQGYTEAFF; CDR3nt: TGTGCCAGCTCACCAAAACAGGGATACACTGAAGCTTTCTTT
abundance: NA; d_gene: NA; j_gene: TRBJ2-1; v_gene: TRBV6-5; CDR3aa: CASSSRQGSGNEQFF; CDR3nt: TGTGCCAGCAGTTCTCGGCAGGGATCAGGGAATGAGCAGTTCTTC
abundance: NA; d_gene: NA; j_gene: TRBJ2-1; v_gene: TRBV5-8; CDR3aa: CASSSRGRRGLSYNEQFF; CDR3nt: TGTGCCAGCAGCTCCCGAGGGCGCCGGGGTTTGTCCTACAATGAGCAGTTCTTC
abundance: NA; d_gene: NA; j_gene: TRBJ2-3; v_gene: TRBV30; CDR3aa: CAWSATGYGTDTQYF; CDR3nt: TGTGCCTGGAGTGCCACAGGGTACGGCACAGATACGCAGTATTTT
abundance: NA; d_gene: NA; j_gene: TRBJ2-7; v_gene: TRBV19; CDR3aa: CASSIGARSYEQYF; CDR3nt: TGTGCCAGTAGTATTGGAGCCCGCTCCTACGAGCAGTACTTC
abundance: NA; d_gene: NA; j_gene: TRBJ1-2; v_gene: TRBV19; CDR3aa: CASSISSGGYGYTF; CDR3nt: TGTGCCAGTAGTATCTCTAGTGGTGGCTATGGCTACACCTTC
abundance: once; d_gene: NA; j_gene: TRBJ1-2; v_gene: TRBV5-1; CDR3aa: CASSLERPGASGYTF; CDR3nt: TGCGCCAGCAGCTTGGAGCGTCCAGGGGCAAGTGGCTACACCTTC
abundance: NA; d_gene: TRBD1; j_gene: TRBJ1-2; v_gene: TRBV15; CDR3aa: CATSSRTGPSGYTF; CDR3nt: TGTGCCACCAGCAGTCGGACAGGGCCGTCCGGCTACACCTTC
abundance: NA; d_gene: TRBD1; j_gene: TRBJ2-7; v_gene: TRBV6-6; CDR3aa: CASIHPDRDYEQYF; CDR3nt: TGTGCCAGCATCCACCCGGACAGGGACTACGAGCAGTACTTC
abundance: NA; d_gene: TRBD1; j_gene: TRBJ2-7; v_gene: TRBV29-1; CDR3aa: CSVELHGQGARYEQYF; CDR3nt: TGCAGCGTTGAGCTACATGGACAGGGGGCCAGGTACGAGCAGTACTTC
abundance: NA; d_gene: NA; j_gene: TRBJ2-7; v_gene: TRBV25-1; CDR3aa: CASRGEVYEQYF; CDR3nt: TGTGCCAGCAGGGGAGAGGTCTACGAGCAGTACTTC
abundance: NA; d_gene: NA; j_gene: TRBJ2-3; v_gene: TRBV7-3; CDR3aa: CASSFGGATDTQYF; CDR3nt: TGTGCCAGCAGCTTCGGGGGTGCTACAGATACGCAGTATTTT
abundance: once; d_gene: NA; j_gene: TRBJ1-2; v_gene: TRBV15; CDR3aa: CATSERAFANGYTF; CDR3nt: TGTGCCACCAGCGAAAGAGCTTTTGCGAACGGCTACACCTTC
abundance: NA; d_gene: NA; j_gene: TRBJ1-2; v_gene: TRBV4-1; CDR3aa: CASSHGESYGYTF; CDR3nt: TGCGCCAGCAGCCACGGTGAATCCTATGGCTACACCTTC
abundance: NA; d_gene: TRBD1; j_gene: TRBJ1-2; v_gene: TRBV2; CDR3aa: CASSETLLRGQMYGYTF; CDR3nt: TGTGCCAGCAGTGAAACCCTCCTCAGGGGGCAGATGTATGGCTACACCTTC
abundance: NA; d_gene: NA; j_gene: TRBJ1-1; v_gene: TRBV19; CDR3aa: CASSISGGNTEAFF; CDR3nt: TGTGCCAGTAGTATTTCTGGCGGGAACACTGAAGCTTTCTTT
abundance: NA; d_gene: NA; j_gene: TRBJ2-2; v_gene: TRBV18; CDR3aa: CASSPRTPNTGELFF; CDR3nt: TGTGCCAGCTCACCAAGGACACCGAACACCGGGGAGCTGTTTTTT
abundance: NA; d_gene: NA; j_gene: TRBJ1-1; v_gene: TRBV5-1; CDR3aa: CASSLPERQPLNTEAFF; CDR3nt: TGCGCCAGCAGCTTACCCGAGCGACAGCCCCTGAACACTGAAGCTTTCTTT
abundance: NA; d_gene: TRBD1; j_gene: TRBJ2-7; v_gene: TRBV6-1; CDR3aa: CASTLVRGRAYEQYF; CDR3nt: TGTGCCAGCACCCTAGTCAGGGGGCGCGCCTACGAGCAGTACTTC
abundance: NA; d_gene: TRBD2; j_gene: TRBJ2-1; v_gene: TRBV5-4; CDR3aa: CASRSGTASYNEQFF; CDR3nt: TGTGCCAGCAGAAGCGGGACTGCTTCCTACAATGAGCAGTTCTTC
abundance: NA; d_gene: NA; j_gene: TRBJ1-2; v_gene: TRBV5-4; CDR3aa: CASSPGQGVSYGYTF; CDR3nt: TGTGCCAGCAGCCCCGGACAAGGGGTAAGCTATGGCTACACCTTC
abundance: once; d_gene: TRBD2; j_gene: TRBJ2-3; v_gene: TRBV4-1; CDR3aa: CASSPLQRGGQDTQYF; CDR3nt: TGCGCCAGCAGCCCACTTCAGCGGGGGGGACAAGATACGCAGTATTTT